The sequence of this T cell receptor beta chain was determined in a study of cytomegalovirus exposure and HLA in healthy donors. This clone was counted once. Its matching antigen is unknown. Broader study findings: Reports described diagnosis of cytomegalovirus status by the classifier as highly specific and sensitive.

The V gene's germline CDR1 is MDHEN and CDR2 SYDVKM. CDR3 size: 13 residues. The data were produced by immunoSEQ multiplex PCR, yet TCRdb's version contains in-frame clones alone and is incomplete. The sample has roughly 90,000 clones, about 85% seen once. The source material was PBMCs. The chain recombines TRBV28 with TRBJ2-7; weak D call: TRBD1 (5 bases). This TCR derives from a man younger than 35 in good health and CMV-seropositive. In nucleotides, the CDR3 is TGTGCAAGCCAACAGGCGGCCTCCTACGAGCAGTACTTC. It translates to CASQQAASYEQYF.